These T cell receptor beta chains were read from a single sample in a study of post-analysis software for immune sequencing data. One entry per CDR3 protein results from TCRdb running MiXCR on the PCR reads. The repertoire holds hundreds of thousands of distinct CDR3 sequences, 36% seen once, with around 4.7% in the top ten. What was sequenced was blood. These receptors all stem from a girl under 18 with multiple sclerosis. Both conserved end residues are part of each CDR3. A D gene is named only where the DNA matches it firmly. Clone size, where shown, is once, few, many, or a class for clones that have expanded.

D	size	J	V	DNA	CDR3
NA	NA	TRBJ1-1	TRBV29-1	TGCAGCGTGGGGGCAGGCCTGAACACTGAAGCTTTCTTT	CSVGAGLNTEAFF
TRBD1	NA	TRBJ2-7	TRBV27	TGTGCCAGCAGTCCCGACAGGGTATCCTACGAGCAGTACTTC	CASSPDRVSYEQYF
NA	NA	TRBJ1-4	TRBV14	TGTGCCAGCAGCCCGATCGGGTCAACTAATGGAAAACTGTTTTTT	CASSPIGSTNGKLFF
NA	NA	TRBJ1-2	TRBV2	TGTGCCAGCAGTCCCCGGTTTGCAGTGGGAAGTGAGGATGGCTACACCTTC	CASSPRFAVGSEDGYTF
NA	many	TRBJ2-7	TRBV5-5	TGTGCCAGCAGCCCGCGGACAGCGTCTAAGTCCTACGAGCAGTACTTC	CASSPRTASKSYEQYF
TRBD1	many	TRBJ2-7	TRBV28	TGTGCCAGCAGCATCGGGACAGGGGGCTCCTACGAGCAGTACTTC	CASSIGTGGSYEQYF
TRBD1	few	TRBJ2-4	TRBV5-4	TGTGCCAGCAGCTTAGCGGGACAGGGGGCTTTGTTAGCCAAAAACATTCAGTACTTC	CASSLAGQGALLAKNIQYF
TRBD2	many	TRBJ2-3	TRBV29-1	TGCAGCGTTGTATTAGCGGGGGGGCCTATCCGCACAGATACGCAGTATTTT	CSVVLAGGPIRTDTQYF
NA	NA	TRBJ2-7	TRBV7-2	TGTGCCAGCAGCTTAGTGGACTGGGGATACAATGAGCAGTACTTC	CASSLVDWGYNEQYF
NA	many	TRBJ2-1	TRBV13	TGTGCCAGCAGCTTAGGCTCGCCTTGGGGTGAGCAGTTCTTC	CASSLGSPWGEQFF
TRBD1	NA	TRBJ1-1	TRBV5-1	TGCGCCAGCAGCTTCGGGGACAGGGACCTTGAAGCTTTCTTT	CASSFGDRDLEAFF
TRBD2	many	TRBJ2-5	TRBV6-1	TGTGCCAGCAGTGAAGGGACGGGACTAGTTCCCGAGACCCAGTACTTC	CASSEGTGLVPETQYF
TRBD1	many	TRBJ1-6	TRBV7-2	TGTGCCAGCAGCCTAGGACAGGGAACTAATTCACCCCTCCACTTT	CASSLGQGTNSPLHF
NA	NA	TRBJ2-2	TRBV5-5	TGTGCCAGCAGCTTGGCCGGAGGGGGCATCACCGGGGAGCTGTTTTTT	CASSLAGGGITGELFF
TRBD1	few	TRBJ1-4	TRBV5-4	TGTGCCAGCAGCCGACAGGGGGCGGAGGGAGAAAAACTGTTTTTT	CASSRQGAEGEKLFF
NA	many	TRBJ2-3	TRBV20-1	TGCAGTTCCAATCGCGGGGGCCGCACAGATACGCAGTATTTT	CSSNRGGRTDTQYF
TRBD1	NA	TRBJ1-1	TRBV20-1	TGCAGTGCTAGTCCCTTTGGGAAGGGGGCTAGGTCCCGTACTGAAGCTTTCTTT	CSASPFGKGARSRTEAFF
TRBD2	NA	TRBJ2-1	TRBV28	TGTGCCAGCACGACTAGCGGGCCTTACAATGAGCAGTTCTTC	CASTTSGPYNEQFF
NA	NA	TRBJ2-1	TRBV5-6	TGTGCCAGCAGCCACCGCGGACAGCAACCTTACAATGAGCAGTTCTTC	CASSHRGQQPYNEQFF
TRBD1	NA	TRBJ1-1	TRBV29-1	TGCAGCGTTCCCGGGACAGGGATTAGTGAAGCTTTCTTT	CSVPGTGISEAFF
NA	few	TRBJ1-1	TRBV11-2	TGTGCCAGCAGCTCCTTGGGACGGAGGAACACTGAAGCTTTCTTT	CASSSLGRRNTEAFF
NA	many	TRBJ2-1	TRBV27	TGTGCCAGCAGTTTATCGGCCTCGAGCTTCGAGCAGTTCTTC	CASSLSASSFEQFF
TRBD1	few	TRBJ1-2	TRBV7-2	TGTGCCAGCAGCTTAGGGGACAGGGGACCATATTACTATGACTACACCTTC	CASSLGDRGPYYYDYTF
TRBD1	many	TRBJ1-2	TRBV18	TGTGCCAGCTCACCCTCCGGGACAGGCTATGGCTACACCTTC	CASSPSGTGYGYTF
NA	NA	TRBJ2-3	TRBV5-1	TGCGCCAGCAGCGGCGGAGCTGCGACAGATACGCAGTATTTT	CASSGGAATDTQYF
TRBD2	many	TRBJ2-1	TRBV27	TGTGCCAGCAGTTTTGGGGGGGTGAGCTCCTACAATGAGCAGTTCTTC	CASSFGGVSSYNEQFF
TRBD1	few	TRBJ2-5	TRBV28	TGTGCCAGCAACCGACAGGGCTCCAGAGAGACCCAGTACTTC	CASNRQGSRETQYF
NA	few	TRBJ1-1	TRBV28	TGTGCCAGCAGTTTTACGGTGGGGGAAAGAAGGGACACTGAAGCTTTCTTT	CASSFTVGERRDTEAFF
NA	NA	TRBJ2-1	TRBV27	TGTGCCAGCAGTCCATCAGGGGGGGAGACCCAGTTCTTC	CASSPSGGETQFF
NA	NA	TRBJ1-1	TRBV20-1	TGCAGTGCTCCCGATAACGTGCTCGGCACTGAAGCTTTCTTT	CSAPDNVLGTEAFF
TRBD2	many	TRBJ2-1	TRBV19	TGTGCCAGTAGAGCACTAGCGGTAAGCTACAATGAGCAGTTCTTC	CASRALAVSYNEQFF
TRBD1	NA	TRBJ1-2	TRBV24-1	TGTGCCACCAGTGACCGTACAGGGGACGGCTACACCTTC	CATSDRTGDGYTF